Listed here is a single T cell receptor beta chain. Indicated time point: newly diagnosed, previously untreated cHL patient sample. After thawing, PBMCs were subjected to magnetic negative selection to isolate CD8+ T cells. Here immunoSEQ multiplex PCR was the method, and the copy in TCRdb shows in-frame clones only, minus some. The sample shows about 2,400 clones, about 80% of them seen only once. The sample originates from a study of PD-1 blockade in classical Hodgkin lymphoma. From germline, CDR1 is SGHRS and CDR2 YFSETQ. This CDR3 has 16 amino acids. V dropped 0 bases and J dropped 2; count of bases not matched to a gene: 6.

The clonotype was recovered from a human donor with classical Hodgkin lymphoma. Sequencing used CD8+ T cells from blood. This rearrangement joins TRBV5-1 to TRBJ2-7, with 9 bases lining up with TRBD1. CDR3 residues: CASSLDGTGWAYEQYF. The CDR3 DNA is TGCGCCAGCAGCTTGGACGGGACAGGGTGGGCCTACGAGCAGTACTTC.